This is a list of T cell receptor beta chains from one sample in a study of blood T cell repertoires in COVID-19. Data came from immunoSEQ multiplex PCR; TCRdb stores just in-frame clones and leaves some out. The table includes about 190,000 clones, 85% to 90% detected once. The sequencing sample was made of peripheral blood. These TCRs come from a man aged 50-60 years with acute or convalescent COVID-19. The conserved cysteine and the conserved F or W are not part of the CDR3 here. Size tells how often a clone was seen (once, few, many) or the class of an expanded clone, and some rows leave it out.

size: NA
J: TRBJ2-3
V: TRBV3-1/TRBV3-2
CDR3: ASSQDSTGTSAGDTQY

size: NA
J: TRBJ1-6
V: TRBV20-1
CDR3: SASAGLRISPLH

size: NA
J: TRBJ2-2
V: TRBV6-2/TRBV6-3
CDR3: ASSYIGSGAGELF

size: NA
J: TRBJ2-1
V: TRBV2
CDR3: ASSRLAVDNEQF

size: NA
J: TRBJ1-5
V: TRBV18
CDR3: ASSPNRDNQPQH

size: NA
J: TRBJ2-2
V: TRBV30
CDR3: AWSGGTSNTGELF

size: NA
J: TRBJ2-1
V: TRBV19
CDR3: ASSPTGRGAYNEQF

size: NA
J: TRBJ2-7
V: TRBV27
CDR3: ASSRSASGSYEQY

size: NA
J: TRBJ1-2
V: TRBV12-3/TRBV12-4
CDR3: ASNHYYGYT

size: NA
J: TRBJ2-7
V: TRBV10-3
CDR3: AISVQGTIYEQY

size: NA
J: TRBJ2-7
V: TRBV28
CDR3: ASNRGSYEQY

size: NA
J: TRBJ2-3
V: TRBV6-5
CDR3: ASSYSRAGPDTQY

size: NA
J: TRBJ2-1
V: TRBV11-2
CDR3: ASSLWRGGVDEQF

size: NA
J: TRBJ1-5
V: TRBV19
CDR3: ASSLLGQVGNQPQH

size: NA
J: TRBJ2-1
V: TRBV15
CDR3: ATSTHAGGSGDEQF

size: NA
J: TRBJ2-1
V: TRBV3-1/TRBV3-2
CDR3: ASSHSWREGQNEQF

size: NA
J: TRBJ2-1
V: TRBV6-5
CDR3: ASSRSLAGSNEQF

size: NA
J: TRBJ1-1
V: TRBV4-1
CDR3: ASSQTGVDTEAF

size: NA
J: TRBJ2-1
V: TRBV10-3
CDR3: AISETSGLNNEQF

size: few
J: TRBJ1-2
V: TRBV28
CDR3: ASSLGVWSSYGYT

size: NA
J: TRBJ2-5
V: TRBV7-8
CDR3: ASSVNLQGVETQY

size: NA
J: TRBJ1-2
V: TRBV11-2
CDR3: ASSLESLYGYT

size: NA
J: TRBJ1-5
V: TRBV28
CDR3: ASSLTGHGRSAQH

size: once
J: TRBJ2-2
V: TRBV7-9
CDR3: ASSLGQGVTGELF

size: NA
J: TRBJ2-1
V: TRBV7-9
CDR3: ASSPQGFTPYNEQF

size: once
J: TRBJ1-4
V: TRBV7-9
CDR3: ASSLHRGNEKLF

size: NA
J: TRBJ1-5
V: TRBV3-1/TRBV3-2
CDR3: ASSQGTGNQPQH

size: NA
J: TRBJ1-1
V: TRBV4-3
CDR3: ASSQGRDRFNTEAF

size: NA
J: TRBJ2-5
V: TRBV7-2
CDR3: ASSLGAGGRLETQY

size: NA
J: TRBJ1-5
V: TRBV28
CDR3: ASSPTDSNQPQH

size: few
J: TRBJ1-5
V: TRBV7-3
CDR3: ASSSNRDNQPQH

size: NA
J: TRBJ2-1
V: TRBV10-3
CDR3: AIHESIAGTYNEQF

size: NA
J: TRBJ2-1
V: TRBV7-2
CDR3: ASSLWGGGSYNEQF

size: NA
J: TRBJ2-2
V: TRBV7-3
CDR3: ASSLTRERGSTGELF

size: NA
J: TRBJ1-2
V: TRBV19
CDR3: ASSSEGALGYT

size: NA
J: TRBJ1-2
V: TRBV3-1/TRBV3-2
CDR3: ASSQRDTGVNGYT

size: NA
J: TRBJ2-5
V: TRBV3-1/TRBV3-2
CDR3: ASSQRGRAGETQY

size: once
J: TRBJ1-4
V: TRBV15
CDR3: ATSITGTGVEKLF

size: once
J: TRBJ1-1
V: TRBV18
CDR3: ASSLGQGDTEAF

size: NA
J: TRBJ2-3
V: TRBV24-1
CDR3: ATSGKDRAGTDTQY

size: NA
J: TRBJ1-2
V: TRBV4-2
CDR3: ASSRVEGDGYT

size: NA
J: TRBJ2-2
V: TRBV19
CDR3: ASSIRESTGELF

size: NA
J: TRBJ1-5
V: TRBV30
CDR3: AWNRVGNQPQH

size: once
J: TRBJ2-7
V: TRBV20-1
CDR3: SASGLAGRGSYEQY